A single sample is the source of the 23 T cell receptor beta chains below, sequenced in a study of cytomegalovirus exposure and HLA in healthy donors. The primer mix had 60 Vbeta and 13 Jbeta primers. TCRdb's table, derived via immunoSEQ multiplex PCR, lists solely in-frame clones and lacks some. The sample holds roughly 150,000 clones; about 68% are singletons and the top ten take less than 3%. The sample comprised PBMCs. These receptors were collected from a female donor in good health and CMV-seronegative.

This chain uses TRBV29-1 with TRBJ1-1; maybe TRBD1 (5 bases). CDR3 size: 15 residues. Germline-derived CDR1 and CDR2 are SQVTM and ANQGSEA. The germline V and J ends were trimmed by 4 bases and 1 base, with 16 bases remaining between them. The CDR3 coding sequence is TGCAGCGTTGCAGAAACATGGACAACGAACACTGAAGCTTTCTTT. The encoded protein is CSVAETWTTNTEAFF.

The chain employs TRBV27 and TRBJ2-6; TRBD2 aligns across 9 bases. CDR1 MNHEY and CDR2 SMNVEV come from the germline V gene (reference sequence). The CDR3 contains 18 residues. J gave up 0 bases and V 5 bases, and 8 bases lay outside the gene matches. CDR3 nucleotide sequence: TGTGCCAGCAGTCCATTAGCGGGAGTTAGCTCTGGGGCCAACGTCCTGACTTTC. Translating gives CASSPLAGVSSGANVLTF.

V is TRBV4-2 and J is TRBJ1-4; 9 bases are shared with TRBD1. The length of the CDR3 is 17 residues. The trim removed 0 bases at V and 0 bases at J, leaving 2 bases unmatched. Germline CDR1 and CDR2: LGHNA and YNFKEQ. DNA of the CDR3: TGTGCCAGCAGCCAAGAACAGGGGGCAACAACTAATGAAAAACTGTTTTTT. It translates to CASSQEQGATTNEKLFF.

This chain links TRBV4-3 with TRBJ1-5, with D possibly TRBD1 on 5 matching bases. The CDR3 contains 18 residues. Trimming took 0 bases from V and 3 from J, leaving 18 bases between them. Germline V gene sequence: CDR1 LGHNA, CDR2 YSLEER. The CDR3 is CASSQDFSAGRANQPQHF. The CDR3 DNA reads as TGCGCCAGCAGCCAAGATTTTTCGGCTGGCAGGGCCAATCAGCCCCAGCATTTT.

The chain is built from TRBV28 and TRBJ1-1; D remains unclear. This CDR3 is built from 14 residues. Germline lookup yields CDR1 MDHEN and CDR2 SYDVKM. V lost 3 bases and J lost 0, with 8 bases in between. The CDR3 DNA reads TGTGCCAGCAGTTTGTTACATTTGAACACTGAAGCTTTCTTT. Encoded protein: CASSLLHLNTEAFF.

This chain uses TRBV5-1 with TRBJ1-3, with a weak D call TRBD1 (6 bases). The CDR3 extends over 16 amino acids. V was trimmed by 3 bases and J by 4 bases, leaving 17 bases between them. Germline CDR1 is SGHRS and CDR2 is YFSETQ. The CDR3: CASSSTGTRYGNTIYF. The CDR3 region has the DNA TGCGCCAGCAGCTCCACCGGGACAAGATACGGAAACACCATATATTTT.

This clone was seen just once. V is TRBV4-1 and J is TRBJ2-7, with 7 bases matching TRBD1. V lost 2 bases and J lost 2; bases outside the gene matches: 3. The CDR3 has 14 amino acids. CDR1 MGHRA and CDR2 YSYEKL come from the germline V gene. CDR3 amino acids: CASSQRQGPYEQYF. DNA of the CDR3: TGCGCCAGCAGCCAACGACAGGGCCCCTACGAGCAGTACTTC.

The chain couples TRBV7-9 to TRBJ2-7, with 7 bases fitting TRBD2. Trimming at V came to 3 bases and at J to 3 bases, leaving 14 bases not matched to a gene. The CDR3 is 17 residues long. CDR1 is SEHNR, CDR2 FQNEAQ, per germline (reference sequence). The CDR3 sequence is CASSFRGGVSSFYEQYF. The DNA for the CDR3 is TGTGCCAGCAGCTTTCGCGGGGGTGTCTCGAGCTTCTACGAGCAGTACTTC.

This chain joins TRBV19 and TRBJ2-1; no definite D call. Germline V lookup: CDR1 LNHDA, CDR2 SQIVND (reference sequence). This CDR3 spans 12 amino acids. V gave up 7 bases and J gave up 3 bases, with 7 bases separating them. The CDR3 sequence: CASTAGYNEQFF. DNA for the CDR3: TGTGCCAGTACGGCAGGCTACAATGAGCAGTTCTTC.

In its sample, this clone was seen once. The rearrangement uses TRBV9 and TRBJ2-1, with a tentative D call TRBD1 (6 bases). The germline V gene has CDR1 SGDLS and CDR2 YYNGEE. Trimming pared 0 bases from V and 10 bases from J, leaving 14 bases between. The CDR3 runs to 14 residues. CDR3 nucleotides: TGTGCCAGCAGCGTAGAGAGGGGACACCCGGAGCAGTTCTTC. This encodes CASSVERGHPEQFF.

In nucleotides, the CDR3 is TGCGCCAGCAGCGACAGCTCTGGAAACACCATATATTTT. It specifies CASSDSSGNTIYF. The chain employs TRBV5-1 and TRBJ1-3, with a tentative D call TRBD1 (5 bases). This CDR3 is built from 13 residues. V lost 4 bases, J lost 0 bases, and 5 bases lay in between. Germline lookup yields CDR1 SGHRS and CDR2 YFSETQ.

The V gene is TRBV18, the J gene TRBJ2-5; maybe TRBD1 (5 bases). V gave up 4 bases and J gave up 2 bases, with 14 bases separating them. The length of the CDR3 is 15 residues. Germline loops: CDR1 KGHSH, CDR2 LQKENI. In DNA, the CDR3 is TGTGCCAGCTCACAGAACGCAGGGATGCAAGAGACCCAGTACTTC. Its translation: CASSQNAGMQETQYF.

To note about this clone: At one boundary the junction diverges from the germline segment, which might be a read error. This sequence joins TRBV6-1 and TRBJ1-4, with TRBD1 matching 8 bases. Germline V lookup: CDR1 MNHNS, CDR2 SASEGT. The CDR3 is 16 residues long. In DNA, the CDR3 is TGTGCCAGCAGTCAAGCCGGGACAGGCACTAATGAAAAACTGTTTTTT. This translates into CASSQAGTGTNEKLFF.

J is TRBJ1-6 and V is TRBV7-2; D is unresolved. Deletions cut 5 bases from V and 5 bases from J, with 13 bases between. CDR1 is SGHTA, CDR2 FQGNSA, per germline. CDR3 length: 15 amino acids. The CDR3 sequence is CASSRNQNDNSPLHF. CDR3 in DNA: TGTGCCAGCAGCCGCAACCAGAACGATAATTCACCCCTCCACTTT.

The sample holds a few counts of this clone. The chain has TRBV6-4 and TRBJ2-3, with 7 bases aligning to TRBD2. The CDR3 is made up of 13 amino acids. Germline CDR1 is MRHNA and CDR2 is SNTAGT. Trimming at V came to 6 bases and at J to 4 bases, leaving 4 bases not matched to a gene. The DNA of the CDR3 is TGTGCCAGCAGACTGACTAGCCCAGATACGCAGTATTTT. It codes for CASRLTSPDTQYF.

CDR3: CASSSSGLAGDGLDTQYF. The CDR3 DNA follows: TGTGCCAGCAGCTCCTCAGGGCTAGCGGGAGACGGGCTGGATACGCAGTATTTT. The genes are TRBV11-2 and TRBJ2-3, with 10 bases fitting TRBD2. The germline V gene encodes CDR1 SGHAT and CDR2 FQNNGV. This CDR3 contains 18 residues. V shed 4 bases and J 6 bases; nucleotides not matched to a gene: 16.

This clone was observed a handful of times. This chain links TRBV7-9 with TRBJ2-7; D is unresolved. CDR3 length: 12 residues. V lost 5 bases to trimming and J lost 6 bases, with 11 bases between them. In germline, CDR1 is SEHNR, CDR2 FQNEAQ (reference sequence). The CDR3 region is CASSTGRSEQYF. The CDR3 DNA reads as TGTGCCAGCAGCACCGGTCGGAGCGAGCAGTACTTC.

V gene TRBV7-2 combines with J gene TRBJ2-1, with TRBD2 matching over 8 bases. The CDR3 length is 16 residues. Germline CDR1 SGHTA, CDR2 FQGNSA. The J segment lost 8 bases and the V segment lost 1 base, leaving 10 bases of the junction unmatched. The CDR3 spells CASSLVSGKGYDEQFF. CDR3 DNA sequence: TGTGCCAGCAGCTTAGTTAGCGGGAAGGGTTATGATGAGCAGTTCTTC.

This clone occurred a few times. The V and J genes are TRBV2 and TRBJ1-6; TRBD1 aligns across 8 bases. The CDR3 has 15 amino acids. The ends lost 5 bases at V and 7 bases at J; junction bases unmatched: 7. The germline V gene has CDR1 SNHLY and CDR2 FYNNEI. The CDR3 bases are TGTGCCAGCAGTTTCCAGGGGGCGCAAAATTCACCCCTCCACTTT. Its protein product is CASSFQGAQNSPLHF.

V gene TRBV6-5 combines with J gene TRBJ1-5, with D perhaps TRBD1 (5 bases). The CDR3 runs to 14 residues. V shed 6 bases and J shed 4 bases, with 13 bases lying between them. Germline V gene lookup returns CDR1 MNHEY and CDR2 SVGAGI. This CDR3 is CASSPRGLNQPQHF. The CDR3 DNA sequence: TGTGCCAGCAGCCCCCGGGGACTGAATCAGCCCCAGCATTTT.

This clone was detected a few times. CDR3 bases: TGTGCCAGCAGCCCCCGCAGGTTGAGCTCTGGAAACACCATATATTTT. Its translation is CASSPRRLSSGNTIYF. The J gene is TRBJ1-3, the V gene TRBV7-2, with D unclear. Germline assignment: CDR1 SGHTA and CDR2 FQGNSA. This CDR3 comprises 16 residues. V dropped 5 bases and J dropped 0 bases, with 14 bases sitting between them.

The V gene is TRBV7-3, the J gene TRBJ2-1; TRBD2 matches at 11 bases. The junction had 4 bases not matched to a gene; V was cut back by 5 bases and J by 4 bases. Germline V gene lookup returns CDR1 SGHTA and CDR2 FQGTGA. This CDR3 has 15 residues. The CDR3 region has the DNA TGTGCCAGCAGCAAAACTAGCGGGGGATACAATGAGCAGTTCTTC. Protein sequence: CASSKTSGGYNEQFF.

CDR3 bases: TGTGCCAGCAGCCAGGTAGGACAGGGGGGATACGAGCAGTACTTC. It is translated as CASSQVGQGGYEQYF. The chain uses TRBV4-2 and TRBJ2-7; TRBD1 aligns across 10 bases. CDR3 length equals 15 residues. CDR1 LGHNA and CDR2 YNFKEQ come from the germline V gene. J was trimmed by 4 bases and V by 3 bases; bases with no gene match: 6.